The clone carrying this T cell receptor beta chain has more than one count but fewer than ten. The antigen is not known. This sample stems from a study of CD8 T cells in ankylosing spondylitis. Notes on the study in general: Relatively rare in peripheral blood, disease-linked clones were also CD8+. Reportedly, significant enrichment of disease-linked clones occurred in matched ankylosing spondylitis synovial fluid. Blood of patients with ankylosing spondylitis appeared to be characterized by a TCR beta motif of roughly eight highly homologous variants. Earlier studies detected some motif variants in reactive arthritis synovial fluid and blood.

From the 5' RACE reads, TCRdb called clonotypes with MiXCR, one entry per CDR3 protein. The sample has under 250,000 distinct CDR3 sequences, roughly a third seen once. The CDR3 contains 14 residues. The ends were cut back, 2 bases at V and 0 bases at J, with 8 bases in the middle. Germline CDR1 is MNHEY and CDR2 is SVGAGI. The receptor comes from a male donor with ankylosing spondylitis or in good health (not recorded which). The chain combines TRBV6-5 with TRBJ2-7, with D perhaps matching TRBD1 (5 bases). Sequenced: blood, either unsorted or a sorted T cell fraction (not recorded which). For the CDR3, the DNA is TGTGCCAGCAGTTACGGTGACAGCTCCTACGAGCAGTACTTC. Protein sequence: CASSYGDSSYEQYF.